The rows below give T cell receptor beta chains drawn from one sample of a study of Ad26.COV2.S vaccination and SARS-CoV-2 variants. The protocol was immunoSEQ multiplex PCR, while the TCRdb copy is restricted to in-frame clones and leaves out a portion. The table has approximately 410,000 clones, roughly 88% seen once. Sequencing was performed on peripheral blood, taken in a trial of Ad26.COV2.S vaccine versus placebo. These receptors all come from a person aged 18-65 years who received the Ad26.COV2.S COVID-19 vaccine or a placebo. Both conserved end residues are part of each CDR3. D genes are given only for firm matches. Where a row states a size, it is once, few, many or the class of an expanded clone; other rows omit it.

clone_size: few
v_call: TRBV11-1
d_call: TRBD1
j_call: TRBJ1-1
cdr3_aa: CASSLVTGGAEAFF
cdr3_nt: TGTGCCAGCAGCTTAGTAACAGGGGGAGCTGAAGCTTTCTTT

clone_size: .
v_call: TRBV9
d_call: TRBD1
j_call: TRBJ1-1
cdr3_aa: CASSVWEGATEAFF
cdr3_nt: TGTGCCAGCAGCGTTTGGGAGGGGGCAACTGAAGCTTTCTTT

clone_size: few
v_call: TRBV9
d_call: TRBD2
j_call: TRBJ2-5
cdr3_aa: CASSPRASGRQETQYF
cdr3_nt: TGTGCCAGCAGCCCCCGGGCTAGCGGGAGGCAAGAGACCCAGTACTTC

clone_size: .
v_call: TRBV28
d_call: .
j_call: TRBJ1-4
cdr3_aa: CASSAPSGSNEKLFF
cdr3_nt: TGTGCCAGCAGTGCGCCTTCGGGGTCTAATGAAAAACTGTTTTTT

clone_size: .
v_call: TRBV30
d_call: .
j_call: TRBJ2-5
cdr3_aa: CAWSQGPEETQYF
cdr3_nt: TGTGCCTGGAGTCAGGGTCCTGAGGAGACCCAGTACTTC

clone_size: .
v_call: TRBV27
d_call: .
j_call: TRBJ2-1
cdr3_aa: CASSLQGYNEQFF
cdr3_nt: TGTGCCAGCAGTTTACAGGGCTACAATGAGCAGTTCTTC

clone_size: once
v_call: TRBV9
d_call: TRBD2
j_call: TRBJ2-1
cdr3_aa: CASRHGTSGGNEQFF
cdr3_nt: TGTGCCAGCAGGCACGGGACTAGCGGGGGCAATGAGCAGTTCTTC

clone_size: few
v_call: TRBV4-1
d_call: .
j_call: TRBJ1-6
cdr3_aa: CASSQDVRGTGNSPLHF
cdr3_nt: TGCGCCAGCAGCCAAGATGTACGGGGGACGGGGAATTCACCCCTCCACTTT

clone_size: .
v_call: TRBV29-1
d_call: TRBD1
j_call: TRBJ2-3
cdr3_aa: CSVPSGTGATDTQYF
cdr3_nt: TGCAGCGTCCCAAGTGGGACAGGGGCTACAGATACGCAGTATTTT

clone_size: .
v_call: TRBV19
d_call: .
j_call: TRBJ2-7
cdr3_aa: CASSIDRQGGEQYF
cdr3_nt: TGTGCCAGTAGTATAGATCGGCAGGGCGGGGAGCAGTACTTC

clone_size: .
v_call: TRBV5-1
d_call: .
j_call: TRBJ1-1
cdr3_aa: CASSPNLNTEAFF
cdr3_nt: TGCGCCAGCAGCCCCAACCTGAACACTGAAGCTTTCTTT

clone_size: .
v_call: TRBV7-3
d_call: TRBD2
j_call: TRBJ2-1
cdr3_aa: CASSFSGGNNEQFF
cdr3_nt: TGTGCCAGCAGCTTCAGCGGGGGAAACAATGAGCAGTTCTTC

clone_size: .
v_call: TRBV7-9
d_call: TRBD1
j_call: TRBJ1-1
cdr3_aa: CASSNTGGAGTEAFF
cdr3_nt: TGTGCCAGCAGCAACACAGGGGGCGCCGGCACTGAAGCTTTCTTT

clone_size: .
v_call: TRBV12-3/TRBV12-4
d_call: .
j_call: TRBJ2-3
cdr3_aa: CASSLSTDTQYF
cdr3_nt: TGTGCCAGCAGTTTGAGCACAGATACGCAGTATTTT

clone_size: once
v_call: TRBV6-2/TRBV6-3
d_call: .
j_call: TRBJ2-3
cdr3_aa: CASSYSLALRHF
cdr3_nt: TGTGCCAGCAGTTACTCACTAGCTCTACGGCATTTT

clone_size: .
v_call: TRBV19
d_call: TRBD2
j_call: TRBJ2-7
cdr3_aa: CASSIRVSGGIEQYF
cdr3_nt: TGTGCCAGTAGTATCCGAGTGAGCGGGGGGATCGAGCAGTACTTC

clone_size: .
v_call: TRBV19
d_call: .
j_call: TRBJ1-2
cdr3_aa: CASSISQSYGYTF
cdr3_nt: TGTGCCAGTAGTATTTCACAGTCCTATGGCTACACCTTC

clone_size: .
v_call: TRBV21-1
d_call: .
j_call: TRBJ1-2
cdr3_aa: CASSHPGAYYYGYTF
cdr3_nt: TGTGCCAGCAGTCACCCAGGGGCGTATTACTATGGCTACACCTTC

clone_size: .
v_call: TRBV9
d_call: .
j_call: TRBJ1-2
cdr3_aa: CASSVGAGSHYGYTF
cdr3_nt: TGTGCCAGCAGCGTAGGGGCAGGGAGTCACTATGGCTACACCTTC

clone_size: .
v_call: TRBV23-1
d_call: TRBD1
j_call: TRBJ2-1
cdr3_aa: CASSQQGQGKVSGDEQFF
cdr3_nt: TGCGCCAGCAGTCAACAGGGACAGGGGAAGGTTTCTGGGGATGAGCAGTTCTTC

clone_size: .
v_call: TRBV27
d_call: .
j_call: TRBJ2-7
cdr3_aa: CASSESRGASYEQYF
cdr3_nt: TGTGCCAGCAGCGAATCCCGGGGGGCCTCCTACGAGCAGTACTTC

clone_size: .
v_call: TRBV18
d_call: TRBD2
j_call: TRBJ2-1
cdr3_aa: CASSPSGTSIYNEQFF
cdr3_nt: TGTGCCAGCTCACCCTCCGGGACTAGTATCTACAATGAGCAGTTCTTC